One T cell receptor beta chain is described in this entry. The sample belongs to a study of control samples from healthy donors and cancer patients. The CDR3 covers 16 residues. The germline V and J ends were trimmed by 1 base and 6 bases, with 16 bases remaining between them. Germline CDR1 is LNHDA and CDR2 is SQIVND (reference sequence). TCRdb's table, derived via immunoSEQ multiplex PCR, lists solely in-frame clones and lacks some. The repertoire has 100,000 to 150,000 clones, just under 95% of them found once; the top ten carry less than 4%. The chain employs TRBV19 and TRBJ2-1; D tentatively reads TRBD1 or TRBD2 (6 bases each). The specimen sequenced was blood. The TCR was taken from a man aged 25-45 years in good health. The CDR3 protein is CASSIVLGGLGNEQFF. The CDR3 DNA reads TGTGCCAGTAGTATAGTTTTGGGGGGCCTCGGCAATGAGCAGTTCTTC.